This T cell receptor (beta chain) was sequenced in a study of blood T cell repertoires in COVID-19. Sequenced by immunoSEQ multiplex PCR; TCRdb stores in-frame clones only, minus some. The sample lists 180,000 or so clones; approximately 80% were seen once. After removal of 4 bases from V and 4 bases from J, the junction contained 7 bases not matched to a gene. Germline CDR1 reads SGHRS; CDR2 reads YFSETQ. The CDR3 consists of 15 residues. This clonotype originated in a man aged 50-59 years who had recovered from COVID-19. Sequenced input: PBMCs or T cells enriched from blood (not recorded which). This chain connects TRBV5-1 to TRBJ2-5, with TRBD2 matching 10 bases. This chain's CDR3 is CASSELAGRGETQYF. In nucleotides, the CDR3 is TGCGCCAGCAGCGAACTAGCGGGGAGGGGAGAGACCCAGTACTTC. The whole variable domain, filled in from reference TRBV5-1 and TRBJ2-5, reads KAGVTQTPRYLIKTRGQQVTLSCSPISGHRSVSWYQQTPGQGLQFLFEYFSETQRNKGNFPGRFSGRQFSNSRSEMNVSTLELGDSALYLCASSELAGRGETQYFGPGTRLLVL.